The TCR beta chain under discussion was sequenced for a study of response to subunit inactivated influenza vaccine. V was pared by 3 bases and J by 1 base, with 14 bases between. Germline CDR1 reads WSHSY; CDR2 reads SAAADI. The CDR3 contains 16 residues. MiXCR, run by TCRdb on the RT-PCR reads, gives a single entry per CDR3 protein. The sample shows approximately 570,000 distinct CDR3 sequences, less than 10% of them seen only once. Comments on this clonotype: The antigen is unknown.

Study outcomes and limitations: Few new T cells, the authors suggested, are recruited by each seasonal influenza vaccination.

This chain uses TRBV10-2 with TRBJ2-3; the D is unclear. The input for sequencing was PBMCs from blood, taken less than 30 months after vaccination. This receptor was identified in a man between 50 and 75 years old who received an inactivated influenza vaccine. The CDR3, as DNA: TGCGCCAGCAGTGAAGGATTGGGCTTCGGCACAGATACGCAGTATTTT. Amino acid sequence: CASSEGLGFGTDTQYF.